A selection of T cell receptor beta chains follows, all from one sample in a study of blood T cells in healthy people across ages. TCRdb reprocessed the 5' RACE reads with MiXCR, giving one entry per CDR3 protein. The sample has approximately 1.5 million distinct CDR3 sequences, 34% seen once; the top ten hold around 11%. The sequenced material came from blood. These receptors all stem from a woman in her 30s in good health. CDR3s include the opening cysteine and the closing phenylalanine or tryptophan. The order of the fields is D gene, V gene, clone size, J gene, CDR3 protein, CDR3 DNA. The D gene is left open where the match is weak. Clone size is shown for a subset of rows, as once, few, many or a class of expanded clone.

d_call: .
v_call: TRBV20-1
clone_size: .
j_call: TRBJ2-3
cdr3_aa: CSAHRKKGSTDTQYF
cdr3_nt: TGCAGTGCCCACCGCAAAAAGGGAAGCACAGATACGCAGTATTTT

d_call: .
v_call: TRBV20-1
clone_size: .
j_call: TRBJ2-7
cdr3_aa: CSTRASSYEQYF
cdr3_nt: TGCAGTACCAGGGCATCCTCCTACGAGCAGTACTTC

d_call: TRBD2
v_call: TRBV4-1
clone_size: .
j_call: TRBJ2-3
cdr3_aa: CASSQGDGRGDTQYF
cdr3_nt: TGCGCCAGCAGCCAAGGGGACGGGAGGGGAGATACGCAGTATTTT

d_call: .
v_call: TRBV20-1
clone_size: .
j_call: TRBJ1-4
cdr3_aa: CSARDSQSNEKLFF
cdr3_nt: TGCAGTGCTAGAGATTCCCAGTCTAATGAAAAACTGTTTTTT

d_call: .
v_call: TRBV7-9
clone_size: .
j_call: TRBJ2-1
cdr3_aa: CASSSARDSNNEQFF
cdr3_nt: TGTGCCAGCAGCTCGGCCAGGGACTCGAACAATGAGCAGTTCTTC

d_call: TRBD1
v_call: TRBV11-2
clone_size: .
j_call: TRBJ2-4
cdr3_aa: CASSTGTEQDAKNIQYF
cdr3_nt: TGTGCCAGCAGCACCGGGACAGAGCAAGACGCCAAAAACATTCAGTACTTC

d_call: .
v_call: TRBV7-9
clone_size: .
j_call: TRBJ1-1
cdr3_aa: CASSLSGSENTEAFF
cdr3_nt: TGTGCCAGCAGCTTAAGTGGGTCAGAGAACACTGAAGCTTTCTTT

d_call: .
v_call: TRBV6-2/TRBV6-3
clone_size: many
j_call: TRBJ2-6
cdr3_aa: CASSVPPYPSGANVLTF
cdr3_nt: TGTGCCAGCAGCGTCCCTCCATACCCCTCTGGGGCCAACGTCCTGACTTTC

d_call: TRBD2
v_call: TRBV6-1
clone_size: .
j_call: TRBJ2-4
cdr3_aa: CASSESVTSVPNERYF
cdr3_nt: TGTGCCAGCAGTGAATCGGTAACTAGCGTGCCCAACGAGCGGTACTTC

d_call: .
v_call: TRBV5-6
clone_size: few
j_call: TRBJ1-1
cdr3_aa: CASSLKRDPMNTEAFF
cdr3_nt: TGTGCCAGCAGCTTGAAGAGGGACCCGATGAACACTGAAGCTTTCTTT

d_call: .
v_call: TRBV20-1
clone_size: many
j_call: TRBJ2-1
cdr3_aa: CSARALAPSDNEQFF
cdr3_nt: TGCAGTGCTAGGGCACTAGCACCCTCGGACAATGAGCAGTTCTTC

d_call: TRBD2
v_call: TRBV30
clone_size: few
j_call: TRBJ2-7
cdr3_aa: CACRIRGRVIYEQYF
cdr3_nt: TGTGCCTGCCGGATACGCGGGAGGGTAATCTACGAGCAGTACTTC

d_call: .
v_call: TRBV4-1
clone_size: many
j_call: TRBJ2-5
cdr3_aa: CASSQEGGQETQYF
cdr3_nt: TGCGCCAGCAGCCAAGAGGGAGGCCAAGAGACCCAGTACTTC

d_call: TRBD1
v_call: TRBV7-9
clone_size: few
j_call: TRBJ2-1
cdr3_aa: CASGRQGGNYNEQFF
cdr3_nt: TGTGCCAGCGGTCGACAGGGGGGCAACTACAATGAGCAGTTCTTC

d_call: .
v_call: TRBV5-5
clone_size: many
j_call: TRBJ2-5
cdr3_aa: CASSLAGVVLETQYF
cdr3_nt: TGTGCCAGCAGCTTGGCTGGGGTAGTCTTAGAGACCCAGTACTTC

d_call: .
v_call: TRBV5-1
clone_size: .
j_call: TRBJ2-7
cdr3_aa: CASSVGGQPYEQYF
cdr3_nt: TGCGCCAGCAGCGTTGGGGGGCAGCCCTACGAGCAGTACTTC

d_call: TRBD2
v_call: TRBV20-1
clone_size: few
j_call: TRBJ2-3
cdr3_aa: CSAGLGGRTDTQYF
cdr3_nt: TGCAGTGCTGGATTGGGCGGGAGAACAGATACGCAGTATTTT

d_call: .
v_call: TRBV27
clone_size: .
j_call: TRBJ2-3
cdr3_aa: CASFGGTDTQYF
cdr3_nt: TGTGCCAGCTTCGGGGGCACAGATACGCAGTATTTT

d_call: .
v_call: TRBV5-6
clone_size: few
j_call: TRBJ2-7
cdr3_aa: CASSLAAINREQYF
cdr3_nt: TGTGCCAGCAGCTTGGCCGCGATCAACAGAGAGCAGTACTTC

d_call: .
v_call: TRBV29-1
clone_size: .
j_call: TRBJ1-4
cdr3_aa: CSVGNSPYEKLFF
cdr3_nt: TGCAGCGTTGGTAACAGTCCCTATGAAAAACTGTTTTTT

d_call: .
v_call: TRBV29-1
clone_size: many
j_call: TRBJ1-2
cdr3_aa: CSVEKGRDNYGYTF
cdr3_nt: TGCAGCGTTGAAAAGGGCAGGGATAACTATGGCTACACCTTC

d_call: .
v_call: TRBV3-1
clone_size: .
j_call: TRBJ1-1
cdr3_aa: CASSQDRWNTEAFF
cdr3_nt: TGTGCCAGCAGCCAAGACAGGTGGAACACTGAAGCTTTCTTT

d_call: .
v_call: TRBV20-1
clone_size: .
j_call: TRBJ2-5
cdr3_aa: CSARDVTAMGRETQYF
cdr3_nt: TGCAGTGCTAGAGATGTAACCGCGATGGGCCGAGAGACCCAGTACTTC

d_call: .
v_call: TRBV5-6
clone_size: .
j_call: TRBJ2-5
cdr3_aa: CASSLGGTRETQYF
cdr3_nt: TGTGCCAGCAGCTTGGGCGGGACGCGGGAGACCCAGTACTTC

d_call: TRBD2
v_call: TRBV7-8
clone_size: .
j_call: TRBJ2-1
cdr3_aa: CASSRNQRGDNEQFF
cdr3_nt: TGTGCCAGCAGCAGGAACCAGCGGGGCGACAATGAGCAGTTCTTC

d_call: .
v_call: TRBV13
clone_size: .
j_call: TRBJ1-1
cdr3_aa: CASSLRASVNTEAFF
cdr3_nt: TGTGCCAGCAGCTTAAGGGCATCAGTGAACACTGAAGCTTTCTTT

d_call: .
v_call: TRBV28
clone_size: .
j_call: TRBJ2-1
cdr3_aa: CASSSGTLGTDEQFF
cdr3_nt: TGTGCCAGCAGTTCCGGGACGCTAGGGACGGATGAGCAGTTCTTC

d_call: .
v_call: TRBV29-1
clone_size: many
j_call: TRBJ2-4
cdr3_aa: CSVVIPGVAKNIQYF
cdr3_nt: TGCAGCGTTGTCATCCCCGGGGTAGCCAAAAACATTCAGTACTTC